Below are 27 T cell receptor beta chains sequenced from a single sample in a study of T cell repertoires in cytomegalovirus infection. MiXCR, applied by TCRdb to the reads, yields one record per CDR3 protein. This sample has about 740,000 distinct CDR3 sequences, with about 30% found just once. No antigen has been identified for these receptors. The sample in question was cultured PBMCs, obtained from culture after CMV antigen stimulation. The receptors stem from a human donor in good health (CMV status not recorded). Some clones in this sample may be carry-over from other donors' samples.

V is TRBV7-2 and J is TRBJ1-4; D uncertain. Deletions cut 4 bases from V and 5 bases from J, with 11 bases between. Germline V gives CDR1 SGHTA, CDR2 FQGNSA. This CDR3 is built from 14 residues. CDR3 DNA: TGTGCCAGCAGCTCGGGAGCCTGGAATGAAAAACTGTTTTTT. It is translated as CASSSGAWNEKLFF.

The chain uses TRBV28 and TRBJ1-1, with D perhaps matching TRBD1 (6 bases). The CDR3 sequence is 15 residues long. V lost 5 bases to trimming and J lost 4 bases, with 17 bases between them. Germline lookup yields CDR1 MDHEN and CDR2 SYDVKM. This CDR3 is CASSPPIARGTEAFF. The CDR3 DNA sequence: TGTGCCAGCAGTCCACCTATAGCCAGGGGCACTGAAGCTTTCTTT.

This clonotype was observed many times. The chain uses TRBV7-6 and TRBJ2-7; D is undetermined. V lost 5 bases and J 2 bases, leaving 13 bases between the germline ends. The V gene's germline CDR1 is SGHVS and CDR2 FNYEAQ. There are 14 residues in the CDR3. DNA of the CDR3: TGTGCCAGCAGCCCTCAAAGGAGCCCCTACGAGCAGTACTTC. This encodes CASSPQRSPYEQYF. The full variable domain, completed using reference TRBV7-6 and TRBJ2-7, is GAGVSQSPRYKVTKRGQDVALRCDPISGHVSLYWYRQALGQGPEFLTYFNYEAQQDKSGLPNDRFSAERPEGSISTLTIQRTEQRDSAMYRCASSPQRSPYEQYFGPGTRLTVT.

This clonotype was seen a handful of times. The chain couples TRBV10-3 to TRBJ2-5; the D is unclear. Trimming removed 3 bases from V and 4 bases from J, with 9 bases in between. The CDR3 is 13 amino acids. Germline V gives CDR1 ENHRY, CDR2 SYGVKD. CDR3 sequence: CAISEQIGETQYF. The CDR3 DNA is TGTGCCATCAGTGAACAGATCGGAGAGACCCAGTACTTC.

This clonotype was picked up a small number of times. The CDR3 sequence is CASSRLSGSGYNEQFF. In DNA form, the CDR3 reads TGTGCCAGCAGTCGTCTGAGCGGGAGTGGCTACAATGAGCAGTTCTTC. The V gene is TRBV7-2, the J gene TRBJ2-1, with 8 positions matching TRBD2. From germline, CDR1 is SGHTA and CDR2 FQGNSA. Losses at the gene ends were 6 bases for V and 3 bases for J; bases not matched to a gene: 10. This CDR3 spans 16 amino acids. Looking up the rest from reference TRBV7-2 and TRBJ2-1 gives the full variable domain: GAGVSQSPSNKVTEKGKDVELRCDPISGHTALYWYRQSLGQGLEFLIYFQGNSAPDKSGLPSDRFSAERTGGSVSTLTIQRTQQEDSAVYLCASSRLSGSGYNEQFFGPGTRLTVL.

The rearrangement uses TRBV4-3 and TRBJ1-1; D is unclear. From germline, CDR1 is LGHNA and CDR2 YSLEER. The CDR3 has 15 amino acids. V gave up 5 bases and J gave up 3 bases, with 16 bases separating them. CDR3 in amino acids: CASSTEAVGDTEAFF. As DNA, the CDR3 is TGCGCCAGCAGCACAGAGGCAGTCGGGGACACTGAAGCTTTCTTT.

In its sample, this clonotype was seen a few times. This sequence joins TRBV6-5 and TRBJ1-5; perhaps TRBD1 as D (5 bases). Germline V gene data show CDR1 as MNHEY and CDR2 as SVGAGI. This CDR3 region has 17 residues. Between the trimmed V and J ends, which lost 5 bases and 0 bases, there was a span of 17 bases. DNA of the CDR3: TGTGCCAGCAGTCCCTATCCCGGGACTCATAGCAATCAGCCCCAGCATTTT. Translation gives CASSPYPGTHSNQPQHF.

The genes are TRBV7-2 and TRBJ2-2, with no clear D. V lost 5 bases, J lost 1 base, and 11 bases lay in between. CDR3 length: 15 amino acids. Per the germline V gene, CDR1 is SGHTA and CDR2 is FQGNSA. CDR3 nucleotides: TGTGCCAGCAGCCGTCGGGTCTTGAACACCGGGGAGCTGTTTTTT. It is translated as CASSRRVLNTGELFF.

This clonotype was detected many times. The rearrangement joins TRBV12-3 or TRBV12-4 to TRBJ1-6; D is uncertain. With 1 base removed from V and 12 bases from J, the gap between germline ends came to 7 bases. The CDR3 consists of 12 residues. The CDR3, as DNA: TGTGCCAGCAGTTTAGGGACTTTACCCCTCCACTTT. Translation gives CASSLGTLPLHF.

V usage is TRBV6-1 and J usage is TRBJ2-7; 7 bases map to TRBD2. V dropped 10 bases and J dropped 0; count of bases not matched to a gene: 9. The germline gives CDR1 MNHNS, CDR2 SASEGT. This CDR3 comprises 14 residues. The CDR3 sequence is CATLSGTSSYEQYF. DNA for the CDR3: TGTGCCACGCTGAGCGGGACGAGCTCCTACGAGCAGTACTTC.

This chain uses TRBV11-2 with TRBJ2-1; 10 positions match TRBD2. The CDR3 sequence is 16 residues long. V gave up 5 bases and J gave up 9 bases; unmatched junction bases: 13. The V gene's germline CDR1 is SGHAT and CDR2 FQNNGV. CDR3 coding DNA: TGTGCCAGCAGCCCCCTCCGACGACTAGCGGGTCTTGAGCAGTTCTTC. Amino acid sequence: CASSPLRRLAGLEQFF. The full variable domain, completed using reference TRBV11-2 and TRBJ2-1, is EAGVAQSPRYKIIEKRQSVAFWCNPISGHATLYWYQQILGQGPKLLIQFQNNGVVDDSQLPKDRFSAERLKGVDSTLKIQPAKLEDSAVYLCASSPLRRLAGLEQFFGPGTRLTVL.

This clonotype showed up many times. CDR3 in DNA: TGTGCCAGCTTCGGGGCCGTCGCCGGGGAGACCCAGTACTTC. Its protein product is CASFGAVAGETQYF. The J gene is TRBJ2-5, the V gene TRBV7-8; D possibly matches TRBD1 or TRBD2 (5 bases each). CDR3 length: 14 amino acids. Per germline, CDR1 SGHVS and CDR2 FQNEAQ. V was clipped by 8 bases and J by 5 bases, with 18 bases between them.

This clonotype was counted at least ten times. The V and J genes are TRBV7-2 and TRBJ2-7; D is unclear. With 1 base removed from V and 0 bases from J, the gap between germline ends came to 7 bases. The length of the CDR3 is 14 residues. Germline CDR1 reads SGHTA; CDR2 reads FQGNSA. CDR3 coding DNA: TGTGCCAGCAGCTTAGTCTCGTACTCCTACGAGCAGTACTTC. Protein: CASSLVSYSYEQYF.

This clonotype has more than one count but fewer than ten. The genes are TRBV6-2 or TRBV6-3 and TRBJ2-1; 8 positions match TRBD2. The CDR3 loop spans 12 amino acids. Germline CDR1 reads MNHEY; CDR2 reads SVGEGT. V shed 6 bases, J shed 11 bases, and the junction held 6 bases outside the gene matches. The chain's CDR3 is CASRRSGNKQFF. DNA of the CDR3: TGTGCCAGCAGGCGTAGCGGGAATAAGCAGTTCTTC.

As to this clonotype: A read error may produce the germline difference seen at one junction end. The chain uses TRBV12-5 and TRBJ2-1; no firm D call. CDR1 and CDR2 from the germline V gene are LGHNT and FRNRAP. CDR3 length: 12 residues. CDR3 coding DNA: TGTGCTAGTGGTGAGGAGAACAATGAGCCGTTCTTC. This codes for CASGEENNEPFF.

This clonotype came up a few times. The chain has TRBV5-4 and TRBJ2-3; D may be TRBD1 (6 bases). This CDR3 has 13 residues. From germline, CDR1 is SGHNT and CDR2 YYREEE (reference sequence). V lost 9 bases and J lost 4, with 15 bases in between. The DNA for the CDR3 is TGTGCCACCAGGGGCAGGGGATCAGATACGCAGTATTTT. Translation: CATRGRGSDTQYF.

The gene calls are TRBV6-2 or TRBV6-3 and TRBJ2-2; 8 bases line up with TRBD2. The CDR3 sequence is 16 residues long. With 5 bases clipped from V and 4 bases from J, the junction kept 9 bases outside the gene matches. Germline assignment: CDR1 MNHEY and CDR2 SVGEGT. CDR3 loop: CASSVLAVLGTGELFF. The CDR3 nucleotides are TGTGCCAGCAGTGTACTAGCGGTCCTGGGCACCGGGGAGCTGTTTTTT.

Many counts were recorded for this clonotype. The chain uses TRBV11-3 and TRBJ2-5, with 9 bases that match TRBD1. This CDR3 contains 17 residues. After removal of 6 bases from V and 1 base from J, the junction contained 12 bases not matched to a gene. The V gene's germline CDR1 is SGHNT and CDR2 YENEEA. The DNA for the CDR3 is TGTGCCAGCAGTCCCGGGGACAGGGTAATTTTCCAAGAGACCCAGTACTTC. Its translation is CASSPGDRVIFQETQYF.

This clonotype has only a few counts. The chain is built from TRBV6-1 and TRBJ2-3; D is unclear. The CDR3 length is 14 residues. Trimming pared 6 bases from V and 2 bases from J, leaving 12 bases between. Per the germline V gene, CDR1 is MNHNS and CDR2 is SASEGT. DNA for the CDR3: TGTGCCAGCAGACGCGGCAGTGACACAGATACGCAGTATTTT. It is translated as CASRRGSDTDTQYF.

This chain links TRBV7-2 with TRBJ2-1, with 7 bases identical to TRBD2. From germline, CDR1 is SGHTA and CDR2 FQGNSA. After removal of 5 bases from V and 8 bases from J, the junction contained 12 bases not matched to a gene. This CDR3 is 15 amino acids long. This CDR3 is CASSPRRGSIDEQFF. CDR3 nucleotide sequence: TGTGCCAGCAGCCCCCGGCGGGGGTCTATAGATGAGCAGTTCTTC.

This clonotype is deemed medium-sized. This chain joins TRBV7-8 and TRBJ1-1, with a weak D call TRBD1 (5 bases). The V gene's germline CDR1 is SGHVS and CDR2 FQNEAQ. This CDR3 is 16 amino acids long. V lost 5 bases, J lost 7 bases, and 23 bases lay in between. The CDR3 DNA follows: TGTGCCAGCAGCCTCTTCAGGGTATCTGTCCTTGGTGAAGCTTTCTTT. Translating it yields CASSLFRVSVLGEAFF.

The chain employs TRBV4-3 and TRBJ2-2; TRBD2 agrees at 9 bases. Germline V gives CDR1 LGHNA, CDR2 YSLEER. CDR3 size: 18 residues. J lost 6 bases, V lost 0 bases, and 11 bases had no gene match. CDR3 residues: CASSQEGGGGRAPGELFF. The CDR3 bases are TGCGCCAGCAGCCAAGAGGGGGGCGGCGGGAGGGCTCCCGGGGAGCTGTTTTTT.

This clonotype was counted ten times or more. The chain has TRBV6-2 or TRBV6-3 and TRBJ2-1, with a weak D call TRBD2 (6 bases). V gave up 4 bases and J gave up 5 bases, with 24 bases separating them. CDR1 is MNHEY, CDR2 SVGEGT, per germline. CDR3 length: 18 residues. The CDR3: CASSLVSGRYLGDNEQFF. CDR3 DNA: TGTGCCAGCAGTTTGGTAAGCGGGCGTTACCTTGGGGACAATGAGCAGTTCTTC.

The chain couples TRBV6-5 to TRBJ1-2; unclear D gene. CDR1 is MNHEY, CDR2 SVGAGI, per germline. The CDR3 has 11 amino acids. V lost 6 bases to trimming and J lost 3 bases, with 5 bases between them. The CDR3 loop is CASSGYYGYTF. The CDR3 DNA is TGTGCCAGCAGCGGCTACTATGGCTACACCTTC.

This sequence joins TRBV7-6 and TRBJ1-1; D is unresolved. Germline-derived CDR1 and CDR2 are SGHVS and FNYEAQ. Between the trimmed V and J ends, which lost 2 bases and 1 base, there was a span of 11 bases. The CDR3 is made up of 15 amino acids. CDR3 DNA: TGTGCCAGCAGCTTATATTCTGGTCCGAACACTGAAGCTTTCTTT. Residues: CASSLYSGPNTEAFF.

In DNA form, the CDR3 reads TGTGCCAGCCGGACTCGGACAGGGTTTCGCAATGAGCAGTTCTTC. It yields the protein CASRTRTGFRNEQFF. This chain uses TRBV7-8 with TRBJ2-1; 8 bases line up with TRBD1. The CDR3 consists of 15 residues. With 8 bases clipped from V and 6 bases from J, the junction kept 12 bases outside the gene matches. CDR1 is SGHVS and CDR2 is FQNEAQ in the germline V gene.

The chain recombines TRBV15 with TRBJ1-2; D unclear. The germline CDR1 and CDR2 sequences are LNHNV and YYDKDF (reference sequence). There are 14 residues in the CDR3. The germline V and J ends were trimmed by 4 bases and 3 bases, with 12 bases remaining between them. Here the CDR3 DNA reads TGTGCCACCAGCATTCTAAACCGAGACTATGGCTACACCTTC. Translation gives CATSILNRDYGYTF.